This T cell receptor beta chain was identified in a study of T cell responses to AZD1222 COVID-19 vaccine. Study-level points and caveats: The breadth and depth of Spike-specific TCRs increased once two AZD1222 doses had been given. Samples come after the peak T cell response, not at day 14. Per reports, nearly half of all spike-specific TCRs target regions that are unmutated in variants.

This table comes from immunoSEQ multiplex PCR, and its TCRdb copy is limited to in-frame clones, with some not included. The table includes 150,000 or so clones, about 89% detected once. About this clone: The antigen remains unidentified.

The CDR3 totals 12 residues. The germline V and J ends were trimmed by 0 bases and 11 bases, with 8 bases remaining between them. Per germline, CDR1 LGHDT and CDR2 YNNKEL (reference sequence). The sequencing used peripheral blood, collected on day 0 of AZD1222 vaccination. The chain uses TRBV3-1 (or the pseudogene TRBV3-2) and TRBJ1-5; D is unclear. The sequence was collected from an adult in good health. The CDR3 is CASSQDERTQHF. CDR3 coding DNA: TGTGCCAGCAGCCAAGATGAAAGGACCCAGCATTTT.